This passage covers 7 T cell receptor beta chains from one sample sequenced in a study of siplizumab effects on memory and regulatory T cells. Clones were read by immunoSEQ multiplex PCR, and TCRdb kept only the in-frame ones, dropping some. The sample carries some 46,000 clones, over 90% recorded once. What was sequenced was CD8+ T cells sorted from blood. These receptors all stem from a human donor in good health.

The gene calls are TRBV6-1 and TRBJ1-2; D not certain. This CDR3 comprises 14 residues. Germline V CDR1 and CDR2: MNHNS, SASEGT. Deletions cut 6 bases from V and 0 bases from J, with 11 bases between. CDR3 amino acids: CASRPGPANYGYTF. CDR3 sequence (DNA): TGTGCCAGCAGGCCGGGCCCTGCTAACTATGGCTACACCTTC.

V and J are TRBV15 and TRBJ2-6; either TRBD1 or TRBD2 may supply D (5 bases each). The CDR3 length is 16 residues. Germline V gives CDR1 LNHNV, CDR2 YYDKDF (reference sequence). V was trimmed by 3 bases and J by 4 bases, leaving 13 bases between them. The CDR3: CATSSRGRSGANVLTF. The CDR3, as DNA: TGTGCCACCAGCAGTCGGGGCCGATCCGGGGCCAACGTCCTGACTTTC.

This rearrangement joins TRBV7-3 to TRBJ2-7; no firm D call. The V gene's germline CDR1 is SGHTA and CDR2 FQGTGA. The CDR3 runs to 16 residues. With 2 bases removed from V and 2 bases from J, the gap between germline ends came to 16 bases. The chain's CDR3 is CASSLEFGSNPYEQYF. CDR3 coding DNA: TGTGCCAGCAGCTTAGAGTTTGGGTCCAACCCCTACGAGCAGTACTTC.

This clone appeared a single time. CDR3 sequence reads: CASSPLMWEFQETQYF. The CDR3 DNA reads as TGTGCCAGCAGTCCGCTAATGTGGGAGTTCCAAGAGACCCAGTACTTC. This chain links TRBV28 with TRBJ2-5, with D possibly TRBD2 on 5 matching bases. Germline V lookup: CDR1 MDHEN, CDR2 SYDVKM. V shed 5 bases and J shed 1 base, with 17 bases lying between them. CDR3 length: 16 residues.

The chain combines TRBV28 with TRBJ2-5; 7 nucleotides line up with TRBD1. The CDR3 is 14 amino acids. Germline lookup yields CDR1 MDHEN and CDR2 SYDVKM. V shed 5 bases, J shed 1 base, and the junction held 4 bases outside the gene matches. In nucleotides, the CDR3 is TGTGCCAGCAGTGTAACAGGGGCCCAAGAGACCCAGTACTTC. Protein product: CASSVTGAQETQYF.

The chain links TRBV5-6 to TRBJ1-5; D might be TRBD1 (5 bases). The germline V and J ends were trimmed by 4 bases and 9 bases, with 20 bases remaining between them. CDR1 is SGHDT, CDR2 YYEEEE, per germline. This CDR3 spans 15 amino acids. CDR3 loop: CASSLGGEGNWPQHF. CDR3 DNA: TGTGCCAGCAGCCTGGGGGGTGAGGGTAATTGGCCCCAGCATTTT.

The gene calls are TRBV7-8 and TRBJ2-7, with D possibly being TRBD1 (6 bases). The V end lost 5 bases, the J end lost 4 bases, and 21 bases lay between the germline ends. This CDR3 has 16 amino acids. CDR1 and CDR2 from the germline V gene are SGHVS and FQNEAQ. Written as DNA, the CDR3 is TGTGCCAGCAGCCAAACTGGAGGACAGACCTTTTACGAGCAGTACTTC. This translates into CASSQTGGQTFYEQYF.